These 5 T cell receptor beta chains came from one sample sequenced in a study of CD8 T cells in Susac syndrome. With random hexamers, reverse transcription was performed on about 0.5 to 1 ug of RNA. TCRdb reanalysed the immunoSEQ multiplex PCR reads using MiXCR and keeps one entry per CDR3 protein. The sample has 250,000 to 300,000 distinct CDR3 sequences, approximately 91% seen once. The specimen sequenced was CD8+ T cells from PBMCs. The receptors stem from a human donor with multiple sclerosis.

This chain connects TRBV5-4 to TRBJ1-5, with D possibly being TRBD1 (6 bases). The CDR3 runs 16 residues. Germline V CDR1 and CDR2: SGHNT, YYREEE (reference sequence). V dropped 4 bases and J dropped 7 bases, with 21 bases sitting between them. CDR3 bases: TGTGCCAGCAGCATAGGGGGGTCGAGTTCCGAGCAGCCCCAGCATTTT. Amino acid sequence: CASSIGGSSSEQPQHF.

The rearrangement joins TRBV24-1 to TRBJ2-5, with TRBD1 matching over 9 bases. Germline V gene data show CDR1 as KGHDR and CDR2 as SFDVKD. This CDR3 contains 15 residues. Trimming cost V 3 bases and J 3 bases; bases outside gene matches: 4. CDR3 bases: TGTGCCACCAGTGATAACCGGGACAGGGAAGAGACCCAGTACTTC. Translated, it gives CATSDNRDREETQYF.

The chain joins TRBV4-3 to TRBJ2-1; TRBD2 matches 9 bases. The J segment lost 9 bases and the V segment lost 1 base, leaving 10 bases of the junction unmatched. CDR1 and CDR2 from the germline V gene are LGHNA and YSLEER. This CDR3 region has 16 residues. The CDR3: CASSQALLAGSLEQFF. Here the CDR3 DNA reads TGCGCCAGCAGCCAAGCCCTACTAGCGGGTAGTCTTGAGCAGTTCTTC.

This clonotype has only one observation. The V gene is TRBV9, the J gene TRBJ2-3, with TRBD2 identical over 7 bases. Germline CDR1 is SGDLS and CDR2 is YYNGEE. CDR3 length: 17 amino acids. With V trimmed by 0 bases and J by 0 bases, 7 bases remained unmatched. The CDR3 loop is CASSVAGTTSSTDTQYF. The DNA for the CDR3 is TGTGCCAGCAGCGTAGCTGGGACTACTAGTAGCACAGATACGCAGTATTTT.

This chain connects TRBV30 to TRBJ2-1; D is unresolved. The germline V gene has CDR1 GTSNPN and CDR2 SVGIG (reference sequence). V lost 3 bases, J lost 12 bases, and 9 bases lay in between. The CDR3 contains 10 residues. CDR3 in amino acids: CAWSGFGQFF. DNA for the CDR3: TGTGCCTGGAGCGGCTTTGGGCAGTTCTTC.